This TCR beta chain was identified in a study of T cell changes during pregnancy in multiple sclerosis. Profiling relied on immunoSEQ multiplex PCR, and the TCRdb table lists in-frame clones only, not all of them. Of around 39,000 clones listed, approximately 90% are singletons. Looked up from germline, CDR1 is MGHRA and CDR2 is YSYEKL. V shed 0 bases and J 3 bases; nucleotides not matched to a gene: 7. The CDR3 has 16 residues. The starting material was CD8+ T cells from peripheral blood mononuclear cells, obtained in the first trimester of pregnancy. The receptor's source is a female donor with multiple sclerosis, enrolled in a pregnancy study. The J gene is TRBJ2-7, the V gene TRBV4-1, with TRBD1 matching 8 bases. CDR3 DNA: TGCGCCAGCAGCCAAGAGATAGGAACAGGGGGCTACGAGCAGTACTTC. Encoded protein: CASSQEIGTGGYEQYF.